The clone carrying this T cell receptor (beta chain) was seen a handful of times. The antigen is unknown. The junction does not match germline at one end; this may be a read error. The CDR3 runs 13 residues. Germline V gene sequence: CDR1 SSHAT, CDR2 FNYEAQ (reference sequence). The data belong to a study of CD8 T cells in ankylosing spondylitis. Whole-study findings and limits: Clones linked to disease were reported to show significant enrichment in matched ankylosing spondylitis synovial fluid. Certain motif variants had earlier appeared in reactive arthritis synovial fluid and blood.

Quantitative 5'-RACE with molecular barcodes was used to make the TCR beta libraries. Via MiXCR, TCRdb re-called the 5' RACE reads, giving one row per CDR3 protein. The data hold approximately 28,000 distinct CDR3 sequences, with 7.9% observed a single time. This TCR was recovered from a male donor with ankylosing spondylitis or in good health (not recorded which). The chain combines TRBV7-7 with TRBJ2-1; D gene ambiguous. The sequenced material came from blood. CDR3 sequence: CASSLGTENEQFF. Written as DNA, the CDR3 is TGTGCTAGCAGCTTAGGAACCGAAAATGAGCAGTTCTTC. Full variable domain (outside the CDR3, taken from reference TRBV7-7 and TRBJ2-1): GAGVSQSPRYKVTKRGQDVTLRCDPISSHATLYWYQQALGQGPEFLTYFNYEAQPDKSGLPSDRFSAERPEGSISTLTIQRTEQRDSAMYRCASSLGTENEQFFGPGTRLTVL.